These T cell receptor beta chains were read from a single sample in a study of T cells in Graves' hyperthyroidism and ophthalmopathy. TCRdb re-called the multiplex PCR reads with MiXCR, one entry per CDR3 protein. The table has around 520,000 distinct CDR3 sequences, under 15% seen once; the top ten hold 15% to 20%. Specimen: blood. These receptors came from a woman aged 18-30 years with Graves' hyperthyroidism. The CDR3 runs from the conserved cysteine through the conserved F or W. The D gene is left open where the match is weak. Clone size, where shown, is once, few, many, or a class for clones that have expanded.

J: TRBJ2-2
V: TRBV18
D: .
size: .
DNA: TGTGCCAGCTCACGACCCCATGGGACCGGGGAGCTGTTTTTT
CDR3: CASSRPHGTGELFF

J: TRBJ1-2
V: TRBV2
D: .
size: many
DNA: TGTGCCAGCAGTGAAGCGCCTCCAGGATGGGAGCGTGGCTACACCTTC
CDR3: CASSEAPPGWERGYTF

J: TRBJ2-1
V: TRBV12-5
D: TRBD2
size: few
DNA: TGTGCTAGTGGTCGGGGGGACGGGTACAATGAGCAGTTCTTC
CDR3: CASGRGDGYNEQFF

J: TRBJ2-2
V: TRBV12-5
D: .
size: many
DNA: TGTGCTAGTGGTTTCCGAGCCTTTGGAGCGAACACCGGGGAGCTGTTTTTT
CDR3: CASGFRAFGANTGELFF

J: TRBJ1-6
V: TRBV5-1
D: .
size: .
DNA: TGCGCCAGCAGCAGAGAAACGGGCAACTCAGCTGGGTCACCCCTCCACTTT
CDR3: CASSRETGNSAGSPLHF

J: TRBJ2-5
V: TRBV2
D: TRBD2
size: many
DNA: TGTGCCACCTCAGGGCTAGCGGGAGTGGGAGAGACCCAGTACTTC
CDR3: CATSGLAGVGETQYF

J: TRBJ1-4
V: TRBV27
D: .
size: many
DNA: TGTGCCAGCAGTCTACAACAGGGTGATAATGAAAAACTGTTTTTT
CDR3: CASSLQQGDNEKLFF

J: TRBJ1-3
V: TRBV2
D: .
size: many
DNA: TGTGCCAGCAGTGAACGGAACTCTGGAAACACCATATATTTT
CDR3: CASSERNSGNTIYF

J: TRBJ1-1
V: TRBV2
D: .
size: once
DNA: TGTGCCAGCAGGAGGTTTGACACTGAAGCTTTCTTT
CDR3: CASRRFDTEAFF

J: TRBJ1-2
V: TRBV3-1
D: TRBD1
size: many
DNA: TGTGCCAGCAGCCAAATGGACAGGGCCTATGGCTACACCTTC
CDR3: CASSQMDRAYGYTF

J: TRBJ2-1
V: TRBV24-1
D: .
size: many
DNA: TGTGCCACCAGTGATTTTGAGGGAGGTGAGCAGTTCTTC
CDR3: CATSDFEGGEQFF

J: TRBJ1-1
V: TRBV12-3/TRBV12-4
D: .
size: many
DNA: TGTGCCAGCGTTTTTAGCCTCATGAACACTGAAGCTTTCTTT
CDR3: CASVFSLMNTEAFF

J: TRBJ2-1
V: TRBV24-1
D: TRBD2
size: .
DNA: TGTGCCACCAGTGACCCCCGACTAGCGGGAGGGTACAATGAGCAGTTCTTC
CDR3: CATSDPRLAGGYNEQFF

J: TRBJ1-2
V: TRBV30
D: TRBD1
size: many
DNA: TGTGCCTGGAGACAGGGGTTATATGGCTACACCTTC
CDR3: CAWRQGLYGYTF

J: TRBJ1-1
V: TRBV11-2
D: TRBD1
size: many
DNA: TGTGCCAGCAGCTATAAGGGACAGACTAACACTGAAGCTTTCTTT
CDR3: CASSYKGQTNTEAFF

J: TRBJ1-4
V: TRBV6-1
D: .
size: many
DNA: TGTGCCAGCAGTTCCGTGGAGGGGACTAATGAAAAACTGTTTTTT
CDR3: CASSSVEGTNEKLFF

J: TRBJ2-4
V: TRBV30
D: .
size: many
DNA: TGTGCCTGGAGCCGTGGGGACTCGGACAAAAACATTCAGTACTTC
CDR3: CAWSRGDSDKNIQYF

J: TRBJ2-1
V: TRBV6-1
D: TRBD2
size: many
DNA: TGTGCCAGCGCGAAAGCGGGAGGGGCAAACAATGAGCAGTTCTTC
CDR3: CASAKAGGANNEQFF

J: TRBJ2-3
V: TRBV20-1
D: TRBD2
size: .
DNA: TGCAGTGCTAGAGTGGGTAGCGGGAGGGTGACAGATACGCAGTATTTT
CDR3: CSARVGSGRVTDTQYF

J: TRBJ1-2
V: TRBV20-1
D: .
size: many
DNA: TGCAGTGCCCCGCGGCCATACAGGGCGTATGGCTACACCTTC
CDR3: CSAPRPYRAYGYTF

J: TRBJ2-6
V: TRBV19
D: .
size: few
DNA: TGTGCCAGTAAGATAAGTAGCTCTGGGGCCAACGTCCCGACTTTC
CDR3: CASKISSSGANVPTF

J: TRBJ1-2
V: TRBV10-2
D: .
size: many
DNA: TGCGCCAGCAGTGGGGACACCGTGGGTGGCTACACCTTC
CDR3: CASSGDTVGGYTF

J: TRBJ2-4
V: TRBV3-1
D: .
size: many
DNA: TGTGCCAGCAGACTTAGCGGATCTATCAACTCAAACATTCAGTACTTC
CDR3: CASRLSGSINSNIQYF

J: TRBJ1-4
V: TRBV19
D: TRBD1
size: many
DNA: TGTGCCAGTAGTCGGGACAGCTCGGCAACTAATGAAAAACTGTTTTTT
CDR3: CASSRDSSATNEKLFF

J: TRBJ1-5
V: TRBV18
D: .
size: .
DNA: TGTGCCAGCTCACGAGACAGGAGTCCTTTAAAATATAGCAATCAGCCCCAGCATTTT
CDR3: CASSRDRSPLKYSNQPQHF

J: TRBJ2-5
V: TRBV6-1
D: TRBD2
size: many
DNA: TGTGCCAGCAGTGCCGGACTAGCGGGAGTTAAAGGACGTGGGGAGACCCAGTACTTC
CDR3: CASSAGLAGVKGRGETQYF

J: TRBJ1-1
V: TRBV2
D: .
size: many
DNA: TGTGCCAGCAGTGAAGCGGGCCCGAACACTGAAGCTTTCTTT
CDR3: CASSEAGPNTEAFF